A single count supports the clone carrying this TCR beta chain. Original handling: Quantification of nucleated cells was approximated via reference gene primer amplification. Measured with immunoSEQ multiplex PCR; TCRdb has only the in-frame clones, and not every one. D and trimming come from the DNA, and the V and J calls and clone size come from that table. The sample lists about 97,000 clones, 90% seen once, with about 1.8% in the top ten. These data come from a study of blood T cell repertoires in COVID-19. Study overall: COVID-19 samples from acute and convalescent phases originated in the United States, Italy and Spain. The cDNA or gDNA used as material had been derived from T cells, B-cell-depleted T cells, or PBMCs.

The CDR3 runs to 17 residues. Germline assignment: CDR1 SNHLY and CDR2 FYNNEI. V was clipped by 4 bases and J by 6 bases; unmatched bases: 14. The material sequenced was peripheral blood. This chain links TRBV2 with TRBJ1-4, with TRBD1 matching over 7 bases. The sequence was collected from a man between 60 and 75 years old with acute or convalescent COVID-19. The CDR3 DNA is TGTGCCAGCAGTGTCCCGGATGAAGGGGGCTTGGATGAAAAACTGTTTTTT. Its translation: CASSVPDEGGLDEKLFF.